The clone carrying this T cell receptor (beta chain) was recorded many times. Its antigen remains unidentified. The data were taken from a study of T cells in Graves' hyperthyroidism and ophthalmopathy. The germline gives CDR1 SEHNR, CDR2 FQNEAQ (reference sequence). V was trimmed by 3 bases and J by 7 bases, leaving 12 bases between them. This CDR3 region has 13 residues. Study findings and constraints: Also found in blood were most expanded thyroid clonotypes above 0.001.

Aged 18 to 65, the patients had hyperthyroidism that was newly diagnosed and had lasted under 2 months. Not enrolled were patients with uncontrolled infection, other autoimmune disease, pregnancy or lactation. RNA transcripts yielded amplified TCR beta CDR3 regions. Primed by the HTBI set, a first-round RT-PCR was run on the TCR CDR3. TCRdb used MiXCR to reprocess the multiplex PCR reads, holding one entry per CDR3 protein. Among about 98,000 distinct CDR3 sequences listed, roughly 39% were seen once. This TCR was recovered from a woman in her 30s with Graves' hyperthyroidism. The V gene is TRBV7-9, the J gene TRBJ1-2; maybe TRBD1 (5 bases). The sequencing sample was made of peripheral blood or thyroid tissue (not recorded which). CDR3 sequence: CASSFRPGLGYTF. The CDR3 DNA reads as TGTGCCAGCAGCTTTAGGCCGGGACTTGGCTACACCTTC.